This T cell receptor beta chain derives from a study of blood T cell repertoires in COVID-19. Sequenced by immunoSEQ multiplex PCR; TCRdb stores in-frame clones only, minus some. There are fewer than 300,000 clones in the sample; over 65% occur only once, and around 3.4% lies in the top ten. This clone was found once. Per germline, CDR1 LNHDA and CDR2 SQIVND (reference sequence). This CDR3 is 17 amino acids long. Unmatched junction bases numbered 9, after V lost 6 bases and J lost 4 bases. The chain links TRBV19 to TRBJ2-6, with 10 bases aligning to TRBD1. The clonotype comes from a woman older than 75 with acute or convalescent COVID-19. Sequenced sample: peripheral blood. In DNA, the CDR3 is TGTGCCAGTAGCTCCCGGGACAGGGGTTTAGGGGCCAACGTCCTGACTTTC. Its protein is CASSSRDRGLGANVLTF.